This T cell receptor beta chain came from a study of cytomegalovirus exposure and HLA in healthy donors. The study's findings and limits: Presence/absence results assume similar sequencing depth per donor, which may not hold.

Regarding this clone: The antigen is unknown.

The PCR ran on 60 Vbeta and 13 Jbeta primers. Original data processing: The count from a later analysis was 70 million to 85 million unique TCR beta chains, 9.5 million to 13 million of them shared. Method: immunoSEQ multiplex PCR; TCRdb's copy keeps in-frame clones and lacks some. V, J and clone size are taken as reported in that table, and D and trimming were inferred from the DNA itself. This sample has fewer than 300,000 clones, with about nine tenths found just once. Germline V CDR1 and CDR2: MNHEY, SMNVEV (reference sequence). Trimming took 5 bases from V and 1 from J; bases not matched to a gene: 4. The CDR3 has 16 amino acids. Donors likely had unrecorded immune exposures despite being nominally healthy when sampled.

Sequencing input: PBMCs. This rearrangement joins TRBV27 to TRBJ1-6; 8 bases map to TRBD1. This TCR was recovered from a man aged 35 to 55 in good health and CMV-seropositive. CDR3 in amino acids: CASSLQGASYNSPLHF. As DNA, the CDR3 is TGTGCCAGCAGTCTGCAGGGGGCTTCCTATAATTCACCCCTCCACTTT.